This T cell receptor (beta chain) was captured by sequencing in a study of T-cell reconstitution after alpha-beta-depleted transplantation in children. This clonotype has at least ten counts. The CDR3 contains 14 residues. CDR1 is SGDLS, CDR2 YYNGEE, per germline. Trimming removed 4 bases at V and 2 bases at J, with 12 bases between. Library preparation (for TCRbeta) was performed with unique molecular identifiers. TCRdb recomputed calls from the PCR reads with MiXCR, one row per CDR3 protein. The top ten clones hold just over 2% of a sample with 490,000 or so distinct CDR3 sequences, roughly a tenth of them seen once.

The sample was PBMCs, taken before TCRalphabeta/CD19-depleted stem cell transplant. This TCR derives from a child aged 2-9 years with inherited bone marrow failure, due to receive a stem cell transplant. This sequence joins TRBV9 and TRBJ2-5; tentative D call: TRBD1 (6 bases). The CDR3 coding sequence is TGTGCCAGCAGCCCGCGGCAGGGGCAAGAGACCCAGTACTTC. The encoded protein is CASSPRQGQETQYF. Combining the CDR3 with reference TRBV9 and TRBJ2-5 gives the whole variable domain DSGVTQTPKHLITATGQRVTLRCSPRSGDLSVYWYQQSLDQGLQFLIQYYNGEERAKGNILERFSAQQFPDLHSELNLSSLELGDSALYFCASSPRQGQETQYFGPGTRLLVL.